This T cell receptor (beta chain) was found in a study of spatial heterogeneity in lung cancer. The time point is: sample taken at primary tumor resection. CDR3 length: 14 amino acids. V lost 7 bases, J lost 2 bases, and 12 bases lay in between. CDR1 is MNHEY and CDR2 is SMNVEV in the germline V gene (reference sequence). This clonotype was observed at least ten times. Using its own MiXCR run on the 5' RACE reads, TCRdb lists one record per CDR3 protein. The sample lists tens of thousands of distinct CDR3 sequences, 6% to 7.5% seen once, with 13% to 15% in the top ten. This chain connects TRBV27 to TRBJ2-1; D is unclear. This sequence was found in a male donor with early-stage non-small cell lung cancer. The source material was PBMCs, sampled at surgery. DNA for the CDR3: TGTGCCAGCACTACCGGGTCCCCCTACAATGAGCAGTTCTTC. Its protein is CASTTGSPYNEQFF.